A selection of T cell receptor beta chains follows, all from one sample in a study of T cell repertoires in cytomegalovirus infection. MiXCR, run by TCRdb on the reads, gives a single entry per CDR3 protein. The table includes 450,000 to 650,000 distinct CDR3 sequences, more than 20% detected once. Sequenced: PBMCs. The source of these receptors is a human donor in good health (CMV status not recorded). Some clones in this sample may be carry-over from other donors' samples. Both conserved end residues are part of each CDR3. Fields, in order: CDR3 protein, CDR3 DNA, D gene, J gene, V gene, CDR3 length, clone size. A D gene is named only where the DNA matches it firmly. Expanded clones get a size class; other rows say once, few or many, or leave the size out.

CASSPAWTEEKLFF TGTGCCAGCAGCCCGGCGTGGACAGAGGAAAAACTGTTTTTT . TRBJ1-4 TRBV5-6 14 few
CASSPISGQGNTDTQYF TGCGCCAGCAGCCCGATATCCGGACAGGGGAACACAGATACGCAGTATTTT TRBD1 TRBJ2-3 TRBV4-3 17 once
CASSLRTGDRKYEQYF TGTGCCAGCAGTTTACGAACAGGGGATAGGAAGTACGAGCAGTACTTC TRBD1 TRBJ2-7 TRBV11-1 16 few
CASSLSRVSGELFF TGTGCCAGCAGCTTAAGTCGAGTTTCCGGGGAGCTGTTTTTT . TRBJ2-2 TRBV7-9 14 few
CAWSDPTETQYF TGTGCCTGGAGTGACCCCACGGAAACGCAGTATTTT . TRBJ2-3 TRBV30 12 few
CSASLGSSGNEQFF TGCAGTGCTAGTCTAGGCAGTTCCGGCAATGAGCAGTTCTTC . TRBJ2-1 TRBV20-1 14 .
CASSPHWTGIYGYTF TGTGCCAGCAGCCCACATTGGACAGGGATATATGGCTACACCTTC TRBD1 TRBJ1-2 TRBV7-2 15 many
CASSLDRGITEAFF TGTGCCAGCAGCCTGGACAGGGGGATCACTGAAGCTTTCTTT TRBD1 TRBJ1-1 TRBV11-3 14 few
CASSLEGTPNEKLFF TGCGCCAGCAGCTTGGAAGGGACGCCTAATGAAAAACTGTTTTTT . TRBJ1-4 TRBV5-1 15 .
CASSLGGISRQPQHF TGTGCCAGCAGCTTAGGGGGGATCTCCAGACAGCCCCAGCATTTT . TRBJ1-5 TRBV7-2 15 .
CASSKQGGYYGYTF TGTGCCAGCAGCAAACAGGGAGGGTATTATGGCTACACCTTC . TRBJ1-2 TRBV6-6 14 .
CASSILGGNTEAFF TGTGCCAGTAGTATTCTGGGCGGGAACACTGAAGCTTTCTTT . TRBJ1-1 TRBV19 14 few
CASRPGGGGYTF TGTGCCAGCAGGCCGGGGGGAGGTGGCTACACCTTC . TRBJ1-2 TRBV28 12 .
CASSSTRQPGETQYF TGTGCCAGCAGTTCCACCAGACAGCCGGGAGAGACCCAGTACTTC . TRBJ2-5 TRBV12-3/TRBV12-4 15 few
CASSPSNMNTEAFF TGTGCCAGCAGTCCATCGAACATGAACACTGAAGCTTTCTTT . TRBJ1-1 TRBV12-3/TRBV12-4 14 few
CASSYGVDNTEAFF TGTGCCAGCAGTTACGGAGTGGACAACACTGAAGCTTTCTTT . TRBJ1-1 TRBV6-8 14 .
CASSLGAGDGNSPLHF TGTGCCAGCAGCTTAGGGGCGGGGGACGGTAATTCACCCCTCCACTTT . TRBJ1-6 TRBV7-2 16 many
CASSPAGAYEQYF TGTGCCAGCAGTCCCGCGGGAGCCTACGAGCAGTACTTC TRBD2 TRBJ2-7 TRBV6-2/TRBV6-3 13 few
CSVKSLQGLNTEAFF TGCAGCGTCAAGAGCTTACAGGGCCTGAACACTGAAGCTTTCTTT . TRBJ1-1 TRBV29-1 15 few
CASNTRGSSNQPQHF TGTGCCAGCAACACCCGGGGCAGTAGCAATCAGCCCCAGCATTTT . TRBJ1-5 TRBV12-3/TRBV12-4 15 .
CASRGDQAQIRELFF TGTGCCAGCAGAGGGGACCAGGCCCAAATCCGGGAGCTGTTTTTT . TRBJ2-2 TRBV28 15 .
CSVGLQGSNYGYTF TGCAGCGTTGGGTTGCAGGGATCCAACTATGGCTACACCTTC . TRBJ1-2 TRBV29-1 14 .
CASSYINTEAFF TGTGCCAGCAGCTATATAAACACTGAAGCTTTCTTT . TRBJ1-1 TRBV5-5 12 few
CATGQGVRQPHHF TGTGCCACCGGACAGGGGGTAAGGCAGCCCCACCATTTT TRBD1 TRBJ1-5 TRBV6-5 13 .
CASSPPGQRNEKLFF TGTGCCAGCTCACCACCAGGACAGAGAAATGAAAAACTGTTTTTT . TRBJ1-4 TRBV18 15 few
CATDRGGSSPLHF TGTGCCACCGACCGGGGAGGAAGTTCACCCCTCCACTTT . TRBJ1-6 TRBV2 13 .
CASSEAHSGELFF TGTGCCAGCAGTGAAGCGCATTCCGGGGAGCTGTTTTTT . TRBJ2-2 TRBV6-1 13 .
CATSRRTGSNEQFF TGTGCCACCAGCAGACGGACAGGGAGCAATGAGCAGTTCTTC TRBD1 TRBJ2-1 TRBV15 14 few
CASSLTSGSSEQFF TGTGCCAGCAGCCTTACTAGCGGGAGTAGTGAGCAGTTCTTC TRBD2 TRBJ2-1 TRBV7-2 14 .
CASSQLDRAGANVLTF TGCGCCAGCAGCCAACTTGACAGGGCTGGGGCCAACGTCCTGACTTTC TRBD1 TRBJ2-6 TRBV4-1 16 .
CSVAPLAEGDNEQFF TGCAGCGTTGCCCCACTAGCGGAGGGGGACAATGAGCAGTTCTTC TRBD2 TRBJ2-1 TRBV29-1 15 few
CASSLQGQEKLFF TGTGCCAGCAGCTTGCAGGGGCAGGAAAAACTGTTTTTT . TRBJ1-4 TRBV5-5 13 few
CASSSGNSYEQYF TGTGCCAGCAGCAGCGGGAACTCCTACGAGCAGTACTTC TRBD2 TRBJ2-7 TRBV5-4 13 .
CASSYSTLAGTSTDTQYF TGTGCCAGCAGTTACTCGACCCTCGCGGGAACGAGCACAGATACGCAGTATTTT . TRBJ2-3 TRBV6-5 18 .
CASSFRTASGNTIYF TGTGCCAGCAGTTTTAGGACTGCCTCTGGAAACACCATATATTTT . TRBJ1-3 TRBV28 15 .
CASSLAGGIQNSPLHF TGTGCCAGCAGCTTAGCAGGGGGAATACAGAATTCACCCCTCCACTTT . TRBJ1-6 TRBV7-9 16 .
CASSYDKRTVNTEAFF TGTGCCAGCAGCTACGACAAGAGGACAGTGAACACTGAAGCTTTCTTT . TRBJ1-1 TRBV28 16 many
CASSLGTGGSMGNEQFF TGTGCCAGCAGCTTAGGGACGGGAGGCTCCATGGGAAATGAGCAGTTCTTC TRBD2 TRBJ2-1 TRBV7-2 17 many
CSAAFSQGNEQFF TGCAGTGCCGCATTTTCACAGGGAAATGAGCAGTTCTTC . TRBJ2-1 TRBV20-1 13 .
CASSERTGSGANVLTF TGTGCCAGCAGTGAACGGACAGGGTCTGGGGCCAACGTCCTGACTTTC TRBD1 TRBJ2-6 TRBV6-4 16 .
CASSVGTGVMNTEAFF TGCGCCAGCAGCGTAGGGACAGGGGTCATGAACACTGAAGCTTTCTTT TRBD1 TRBJ1-1 TRBV5-1 16 .
CACSLEGGHRTDTQYF TGTGCCTGCAGCTTAGAAGGGGGGCATCGCACAGATACGCAGTATTTT . TRBJ2-3 TRBV7-4 16 .
CASRDTPGANVLTF TGTGCCAGCCGCGACACGCCCGGGGCCAACGTCCTGACTTTC . TRBJ2-6 TRBV28 14 .
CASSKGEPGNEQFF TGTGCCTCCTCTAAGGGGGAGCCGGGGAATGAGCAGTTCTTC . TRBJ2-1 TRBV30 14 few
CASSYEGRTEAFF TGTGCCAGCAGTTACGAAGGTCGAACTGAAGCTTTCTTT . TRBJ1-1 TRBV6-2/TRBV6-3 13 .
CASSLGTGGIPPLHF TGTGCCAGCAGCTTAGGGACAGGGGGAATACCACCCCTCCACTTT TRBD1 TRBJ1-6 TRBV11-2 15 .
CASSYNRGPQHF TGTGCCAGCAGTTACAATCGTGGGCCCCAGCATTTT . TRBJ1-5 TRBV6-2/TRBV6-3 12 .
CSVRGQGVPGELFF TGCAGCGTACGCGGACAGGGGGTGCCCGGGGAGCTGTTTTTT TRBD1 TRBJ2-2 TRBV29-1 14 .
CASSAERGLATNEKLFF TGTGCCAGCAGCGCTGAGAGGGGACTGGCAACTAATGAAAAACTGTTTTTT . TRBJ1-4 TRBV14 17 .
CASSAGLILDTEAFF TGTGCCAGCAGCGCAGGACTTATTCTGGACACTGAAGCTTTCTTT . TRBJ1-1 TRBV12-3/TRBV12-4 15 .
CASTRDRGDHEQFF TGTGCCAGCACTAGGGACAGGGGAGACCATGAGCAGTTCTTC TRBD1 TRBJ2-1 TRBV7-2 14 many
CATSEKRYGGSGDTQYF TGTGCCACCAGTGAAAAGCGTTACGGCGGGAGTGGAGATACGCAGTATTTT TRBD2 TRBJ2-3 TRBV24-1 17 .
CASSLTGEPQHF TGTGCCAGCAGCCTAACAGGGGAGCCCCAGCATTTT TRBD1 TRBJ1-5 TRBV7-9 12 many